The rows below give T cell receptor beta chains drawn from one sample of a study of early T cells in non-severe SARS-CoV-2 infection. Using its own MiXCR run on the 5' RACE reads, TCRdb lists one record per CDR3 protein. The profile shows some 50,000 distinct CDR3 sequences, roughly 8.7% of them singletons. The material was whole blood, obtained at baseline. The source of these receptors is an adult who was a healthcare worker with PCR-confirmed SARS-CoV-2 infection or an uninfected control (not recorded which). Each CDR3 is given with its conserved first and last residue. Each record gives: J gene, D gene, clone size, V gene, CDR3 protein, CDR3 DNA. A D gene is named only where the DNA matches it firmly. Where a row states a size, it is once, few, many or the class of an expanded clone; other rows omit it.

j_call: TRBJ2-1
d_call: -
clone_size: -
v_call: TRBV11-3
cdr3_aa: CASSLVGLLGAFYNEQFF
cdr3_nt: TGTGCCAGCAGCTTAGTCGGATTACTGGGGGCATTCTACAATGAGCAGTTCTTC

j_call: TRBJ1-1
d_call: -
clone_size: -
v_call: TRBV27
cdr3_aa: CASSLRPSTEAFF
cdr3_nt: TGTGCCAGCAGTTTAAGGCCCAGCACTGAAGCTTTCTTT

j_call: TRBJ1-2
d_call: TRBD1
clone_size: -
v_call: TRBV29-1
cdr3_aa: CSVEDQQGGNGYTF
cdr3_nt: TGCAGCGTTGAAGATCAACAGGGGGGGAATGGCTACACCTTC

j_call: TRBJ2-3
d_call: TRBD2
clone_size: few
v_call: TRBV5-1
cdr3_aa: CASSLGLASSTDTQYF
cdr3_nt: TGCGCCAGCAGCTTGGGACTAGCTAGTAGCACAGATACGCAGTATTTT

j_call: TRBJ2-1
d_call: TRBD2
clone_size: once
v_call: TRBV10-3
cdr3_aa: CAISEPTSGFYNEQFF
cdr3_nt: TGTGCCATCAGTGAGCCTACTAGCGGGTTCTACAATGAGCAGTTCTTC

j_call: TRBJ2-5
d_call: -
clone_size: many
v_call: TRBV6-5
cdr3_aa: CASSTTLQETQYF
cdr3_nt: TGTGCCAGCAGTACGACCCTACAAGAGACCCAGTACTTC

j_call: TRBJ1-3
d_call: -
clone_size: many
v_call: TRBV14
cdr3_aa: CASSQDRGGNTIYF
cdr3_nt: TGTGCCAGCAGCCAAGACCGTGGGGGAAACACCATATATTTT

j_call: TRBJ2-1
d_call: -
clone_size: -
v_call: TRBV29-1
cdr3_aa: CSVRKGQADRDEQFF
cdr3_nt: TGCAGCGTGAGAAAGGGGCAGGCCGATCGTGATGAGCAGTTCTTC

j_call: TRBJ1-3
d_call: -
clone_size: -
v_call: TRBV20-1
cdr3_aa: CSASNGGIYF
cdr3_nt: TGCAGTGCTAGTAACGGGGGGATATATTTT

j_call: TRBJ1-3
d_call: TRBD1
clone_size: few
v_call: TRBV9
cdr3_aa: CASSPRQGEGNTIYF
cdr3_nt: TGTGCCAGCAGCCCACGACAGGGGGAAGGAAACACCATATATTTT

j_call: TRBJ1-1
d_call: -
clone_size: -
v_call: TRBV19
cdr3_aa: CASTSIEARGYTEAFF
cdr3_nt: TGTGCCAGTACGAGTATTGAGGCCAGGGGATACACTGAAGCTTTCTTT

j_call: TRBJ2-1
d_call: -
clone_size: few
v_call: TRBV18
cdr3_aa: CASSPPRQSSYNEQFF
cdr3_nt: TGTGCCAGCTCACCACCGAGGCAGAGCTCCTACAATGAGCAGTTCTTC

j_call: TRBJ2-5
d_call: -
clone_size: few
v_call: TRBV29-1
cdr3_aa: CSVGGRIAQETQYF
cdr3_nt: TGCAGCGTTGGTGGGCGGATAGCCCAAGAGACCCAGTACTTC

j_call: TRBJ2-1
d_call: -
clone_size: few
v_call: TRBV24-1
cdr3_aa: CATSDGPTPEQFF
cdr3_nt: TGTGCCACCAGTGACGGCCCCACGCCTGAGCAGTTCTTC

j_call: TRBJ2-3
d_call: -
clone_size: -
v_call: TRBV29-1
cdr3_aa: CSVEASTDTQYF
cdr3_nt: TGCAGCGTTGAGGCTAGCACAGATACGCAGTATTTT

j_call: TRBJ2-5
d_call: -
clone_size: -
v_call: TRBV7-6
cdr3_aa: CASSSSQTVLETQYF
cdr3_nt: TGTGCCAGCAGCTCTTCCCAGACAGTCCTAGAGACCCAGTACTTC

j_call: TRBJ1-4
d_call: TRBD1
clone_size: -
v_call: TRBV27
cdr3_aa: CASRLTGGVGEKLFF
cdr3_nt: TGTGCCAGCCGCCTGACAGGGGGGGTCGGTGAAAAACTGTTTTTT

j_call: TRBJ2-2
d_call: -
clone_size: -
v_call: TRBV7-3
cdr3_aa: CASSLEGATGELFF
cdr3_nt: TGTGCCAGCAGCCTGGAAGGGGCTACCGGGGAGCTGTTTTTT

j_call: TRBJ2-7
d_call: -
clone_size: few
v_call: TRBV18
cdr3_aa: CASSQGLSSYEQYF
cdr3_nt: TGTGCCAGCTCACAGGGGCTTAGCTCCTACGAGCAGTACTTC

j_call: TRBJ2-1
d_call: TRBD2
clone_size: -
v_call: TRBV7-2
cdr3_aa: CASSSSGTTPQHEQFF
cdr3_nt: TGTGCCAGCAGCTCTTCCGGGACTACCCCCCAGCATGAGCAGTTCTTC

j_call: TRBJ2-5
d_call: TRBD2
clone_size: -
v_call: TRBV2
cdr3_aa: CVSRGLAAQETQYF
cdr3_nt: TGTGTCAGCAGAGGACTAGCGGCCCAAGAGACCCAGTACTTC

j_call: TRBJ1-2
d_call: -
clone_size: many
v_call: TRBV28
cdr3_aa: CASSRGWKGYTF
cdr3_nt: TGTGCCAGCAGTCGTGGGTGGAAGGGCTACACCTTC